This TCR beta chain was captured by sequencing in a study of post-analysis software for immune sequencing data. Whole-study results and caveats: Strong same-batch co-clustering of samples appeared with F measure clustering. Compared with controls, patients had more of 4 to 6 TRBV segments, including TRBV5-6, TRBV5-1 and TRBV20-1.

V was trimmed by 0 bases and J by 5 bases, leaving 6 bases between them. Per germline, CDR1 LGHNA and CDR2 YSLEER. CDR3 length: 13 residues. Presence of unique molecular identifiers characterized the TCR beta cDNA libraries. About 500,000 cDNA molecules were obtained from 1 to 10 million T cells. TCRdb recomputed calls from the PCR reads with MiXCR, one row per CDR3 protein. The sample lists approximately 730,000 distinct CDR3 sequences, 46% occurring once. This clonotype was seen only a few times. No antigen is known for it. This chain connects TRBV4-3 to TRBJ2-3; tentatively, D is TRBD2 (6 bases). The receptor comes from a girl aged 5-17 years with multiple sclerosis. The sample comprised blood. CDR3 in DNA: TGCGCCAGCAGCCAAGAGCGGGGAGATACGCAGTATTTT. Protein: CASSQERGDTQYF.